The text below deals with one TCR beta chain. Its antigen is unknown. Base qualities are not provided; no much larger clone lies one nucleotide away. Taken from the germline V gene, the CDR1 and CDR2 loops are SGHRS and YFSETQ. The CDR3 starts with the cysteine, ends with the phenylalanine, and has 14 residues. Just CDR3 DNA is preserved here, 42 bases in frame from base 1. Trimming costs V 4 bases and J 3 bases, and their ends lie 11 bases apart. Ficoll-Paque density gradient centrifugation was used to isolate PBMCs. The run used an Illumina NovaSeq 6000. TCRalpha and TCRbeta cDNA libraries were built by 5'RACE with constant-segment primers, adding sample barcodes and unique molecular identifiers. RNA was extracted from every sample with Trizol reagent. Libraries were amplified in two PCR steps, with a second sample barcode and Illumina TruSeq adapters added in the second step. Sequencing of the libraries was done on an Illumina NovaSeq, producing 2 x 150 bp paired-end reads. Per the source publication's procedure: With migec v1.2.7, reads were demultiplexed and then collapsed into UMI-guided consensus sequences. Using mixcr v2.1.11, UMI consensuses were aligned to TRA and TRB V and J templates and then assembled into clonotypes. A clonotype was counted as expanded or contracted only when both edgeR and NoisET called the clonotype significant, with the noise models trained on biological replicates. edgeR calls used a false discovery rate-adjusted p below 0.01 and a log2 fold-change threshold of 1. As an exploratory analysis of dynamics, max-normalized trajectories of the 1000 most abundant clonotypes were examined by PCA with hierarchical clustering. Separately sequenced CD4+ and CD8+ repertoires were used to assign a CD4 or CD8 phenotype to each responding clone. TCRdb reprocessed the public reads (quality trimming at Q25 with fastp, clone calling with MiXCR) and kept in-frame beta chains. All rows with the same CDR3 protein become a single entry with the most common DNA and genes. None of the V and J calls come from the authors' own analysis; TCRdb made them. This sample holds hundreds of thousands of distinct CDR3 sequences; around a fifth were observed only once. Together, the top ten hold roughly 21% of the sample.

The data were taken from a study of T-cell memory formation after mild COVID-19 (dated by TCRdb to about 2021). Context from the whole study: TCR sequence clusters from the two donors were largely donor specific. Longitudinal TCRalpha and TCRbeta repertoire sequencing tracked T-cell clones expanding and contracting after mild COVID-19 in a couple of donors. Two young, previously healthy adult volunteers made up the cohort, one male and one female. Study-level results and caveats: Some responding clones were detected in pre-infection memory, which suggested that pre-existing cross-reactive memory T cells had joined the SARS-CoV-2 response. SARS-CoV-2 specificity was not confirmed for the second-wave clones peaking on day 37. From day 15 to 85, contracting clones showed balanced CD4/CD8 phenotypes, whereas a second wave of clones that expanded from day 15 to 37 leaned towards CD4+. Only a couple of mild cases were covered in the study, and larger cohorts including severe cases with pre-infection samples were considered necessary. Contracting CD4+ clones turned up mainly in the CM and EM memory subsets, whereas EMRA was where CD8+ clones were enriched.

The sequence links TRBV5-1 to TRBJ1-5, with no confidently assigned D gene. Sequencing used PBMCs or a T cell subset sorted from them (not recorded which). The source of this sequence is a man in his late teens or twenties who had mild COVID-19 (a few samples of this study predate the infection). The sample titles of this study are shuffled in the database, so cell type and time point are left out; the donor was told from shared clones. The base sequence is TGCGCCAGCAGCCCCGGGCTTCCCAATCAGCCCCAGCATTTT. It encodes CASSPGLPNQPQHF.